This TCR beta chain was captured in a study of T-cell reconstitution after alpha-beta-depleted transplantation in children (dated by TCRdb to about 2016). Some background on the complete study: T-cell immune reconstitution after TCRalphabeta/CD19-depleted allogeneic hematopoietic cell transplantation in children was quantitatively tracked in the study by means of TCR repertoire profiling. Results the study describes overall, beyond this receptor: Apparently early alphabetaT-cell count recovery about two months after transplant reportedly relied on only several hundred rapidly expanded clones derived from non-depleted graft cells. Hyperexpanded clone frequencies declined over subsequent months; after one year, T-cell counts and TCRbeta diversity were mostly attributed to newly produced T cells. In some patients, high TCRbeta diversity at day 60 was attributed to recipient T cells and intrathymic progenitors that had survived conditioning.

A word on this clonotype: Its antigen target is currently unknown. No per-base quality is available; no much larger clone lies one base away.

Library prep was done by PCR. The sequencer listed for this sample is Illumina HiSeq 2500. Molecular barcoding was employed in the preparation of TCR libraries, with unique molecular identifiers being used to normalize TCRbeta repertoire quantification. Starting from the raw public reads, TCRdb applied fastp trimming at Q25, assembled clones with MiXCR and retained in-frame beta chains. For every CDR3 protein sequence, its rows merge into one entry that carries the most common genes and DNA. The sample table records about 580,000 distinct CDR3 sequences; roughly 23% of these occur just once. In total, the top ten clones hold roughly 15% of the sample. Interpreted using the paper, the treatment or condition label stands for: allogeneic hematopoietic cell transplantation with graft depleted of TCRalphabeta T cells and CD19 B cells. Transplant recipients were children who received TCRalphabeta/CD19-depleted allogeneic hematopoietic cell grafts.

The CDR3 holds 15 amino acids from the cysteine to the phenylalanine. The sequence is cut down to CDR3 DNA, 45 bases in frame from base 1. The receptor comes from a boy in the first two years of life who had a stem cell transplant for acute myeloid leukemia, so the T cells may come from the graft donor. This material consisted of PBMCs, mostly from graft donor cells, taken 360 days after TCRalphabeta/CD19-depleted stem cell transplant. The V and J segments used are TRBV21-1 and TRBJ2-7. TRBV21-1 is marked as a pseudogene. The DNA sequence follows: TGTGCCAGCAGCAAGGAGAGTCGCCAGCTCTACGAGCAGTACTTC. Translated, it reads CASSKESRQLYEQYF.